This section outlines one TCR beta chain sequence together with its context. The antigen remains undetermined. TCRdb ran MiXCR on the 5' RACE reads and lists one entry per CDR3 protein. The repertoire consists of a few hundred thousand distinct CDR3 sequences, with 9.6% occurring once and the leading ten covering more than 2.5%. This sample is part of a study of identical twins. Findings and limits, study-wide: Zero-insertion analyses might be partly confounded by invariant T cells like MAIT and iNKT.

This sample also belongs to another study, concerning yellow fever vaccine responses in identical twins.

Sequencing input: PBMCs. The TCR originated in a woman younger than 35 in good health.

In DNA, the CDR3 is TGTGCCAGCAGCTTAGAGGGACAGGGGGATAGGGAGCAGTACTTC. It yields the protein CASSLEGQGDREQYF. The chain uses TRBV7-2 and TRBJ2-7; 11 bases fit TRBD1. CDR1 is SGHTA, CDR2 FQGNSA, per germline. V gave up 1 base and J gave up 7 bases; unmatched junction bases: 6. CDR3 length: 15 residues.